The clone carrying this T cell receptor (beta chain) was detected once. Sequence at one end of the junction differs from germline and may be a read error. The sample originates from a study of tumor-infiltrating lymphocytes in primary liver carcinoma. The CDR3 extends over 14 amino acids. Looked up from germline, CDR1 is SQVTM and CDR2 is ANQGSEA. Total RNA and DNA came together from around 20-30 mg of bulk tissue without cell sorting. A constant-region primer primed TCR beta cDNA synthesis from 400 to 550 ng of total RNA. Three nested multiplex PCR rounds, a slightly modified ARM-PCR method, built the TCR beta libraries. Running 9 to 10 cycles apiece, the first two PCR rounds relied on TRBV1-TRBV30 forward primers together with a C-beta reverse primer. In TCRdb, the multiplex PCR reads were re-called with MiXCR into one record per CDR3 protein. This table has some 40,000 distinct CDR3 sequences, about 75% appearing once.

This rearrangement joins TRBV29-1 to TRBJ2-7, with a possible D match to TRBD2 (6 bases). The specimen was tumor-adjacent normal liver tissue. The TCR sequence derives from a man aged 35-49 years with primary liver carcinoma and hepatitis B virus infection. The CDR3 nucleotides are TGCAGCCTTGAGACCGGCGGGGTCACCTACGAGCGGTACTTC. Protein product: CSLETGGVTYERYF.